These T cell receptor beta chains were read from a single sample in a study of blood T cells in healthy people across ages. One entry per CDR3 protein, called by TCRdb with MiXCR from the 5' RACE reads. The data show 1.8 million or so distinct CDR3 sequences, roughly two fifths seen once. The sequenced material came from blood. The receptors derive from a human donor in good health. Both conserved end residues are part of each CDR3. A D gene is named only where the DNA matches it firmly. Clone size is not always given. Where it is, it says once, few, many or a class for expanded clones.

size,V,length,D,J,DNA,CDR3
-,TRBV12-3/TRBV12-4,14,-,TRBJ1-2,TGTGCCAGCAGTTCTCAGGGATGGGGCTATGGCTACACCTTC,CASSSQGWGYGYTF
few,TRBV19,15,TRBD2,TRBJ2-1,TGTGCCAGCGCTCTCAGCGGGGGGGAAAACAATGAGCAGTTCTTC,CASALSGGENNEQFF
few,TRBV7-8,14,-,TRBJ2-4,TGTGCCAGCAGCGCCACTAGGGTGAATAACATTCAGTACTTC,CASSATRVNNIQYF
-,TRBV5-1,13,-,TRBJ1-1,TGCGCCAGCAGCTTGGACTCCGGCATTGAAGCTTTCTTT,CASSLDSGIEAFF
few,TRBV15,20,-,TRBJ2-7,TGTGCCACCAGCAGTGAATTCCCTTCCCCCGGGACGTTAAGCTCCTACGAGCAGTACTTC,CATSSEFPSPGTLSSYEQYF
-,TRBV9,15,-,TRBJ1-1,TGTGCCGGCAGCGTGTTAGGGGAAATGAACACCGAAGCTTTCTTT,CAGSVLGEMNTEAFF
-,TRBV10-3,17,TRBD1,TRBJ1-2,TGTGCATCCTCCCGCAGGGCGCCAGGGGGAGAGCACTATGGCTACACCTTC,CASSRRAPGGEHYGYTF
-,TRBV6-1,15,TRBD2,TRBJ2-1,TGTGCCAGCAGATGGACTAGCGGGGTATACAATGAGCAGTTCTTC,CASRWTSGVYNEQFF
few,TRBV7-8,17,TRBD2,TRBJ2-1,TGTGCCAGCAGCTTACCCGGACTAGCGGCATCCTACAATGAGCAGTTCTTC,CASSLPGLAASYNEQFF
-,TRBV12-3/TRBV12-4,14,-,TRBJ2-7,TGTGCCAGCAGTTTCAGAAGAGTATCGAGTAAGCAGTACTTC,CASSFRRVSSKQYF
few,TRBV4-3,16,TRBD2,TRBJ2-3,TGCGCCAGCAGCCAAGAATTAGCGGGGGGGCTGGATACGCAGTATTTT,CASSQELAGGLDTQYF
-,TRBV5-1,15,TRBD1,TRBJ1-2,TGCGCCAGCAGCCCGTGGACAGGGGAGACCTATGGCTACACCTTC,CASSPWTGETYGYTF
few,TRBV4-1,14,-,TRBJ1-5,TGCGCCAGCAGCCAAGTATGGGGGGATCAGCCCCAGCATTTT,CASSQVWGDQPQHF
few,TRBV29-1,15,-,TRBJ2-5,TGCAGCGTTGGCTGGGGCCATGGGTACCAAGAGACCCAGTACTTC,CSVGWGHGYQETQYF
-,TRBV27,15,TRBD2,TRBJ2-7,TGTGCCAGCAGTTTATCGACTAGCGGGGGAAACGAGCAGGACTTC,CASSLSTSGGNEQDF
-,TRBV10-3,15,-,TRBJ1-1,TGTGCCATCAGTGAGTTTCTAGGGCCGAACACTGAAGCTTTCTTT,CAISEFLGPNTEAFF
once,TRBV10-3,13,-,TRBJ1-1,TGTGCCATCCTGAACAGCATGAACACTGAAGCTTTCTTT,CAILNSMNTEAFF
many,TRBV2,16,TRBD1,TRBJ2-3,TGTGCCAGCAGTTTGACGACAGGGGTGGTTACAGATACGCAGTATTTT,CASSLTTGVVTDTQYF
-,TRBV20-1,11,-,TRBJ2-7,TGCAGTGCTAGGGTTCCCTACGAGCAGTACTTC,CSARVPYEQYF
-,TRBV4-2,17,-,TRBJ2-1,TGTGCCAGCAGCCAAGAGTTGCGGCGGGGGCCTCGCACCGAGCAGTTCTTC,CASSQELRRGPRTEQFF
-,TRBV14,12,-,TRBJ2-3,TGTGCCAGCAGCCAGAGACTAGATACGCAGTATTTT,CASSQRLDTQYF
many,TRBV6-6,9,-,TRBJ2-7,TGTGCCAGCGGGACGGAGCAGTACTTC,CASGTEQYF
-,TRBV5-1,15,TRBD2,TRBJ2-1,TGCGCCAGCGGCTTGCATTCGGGGGGGGACAATGAGCAGTTCTTC,CASGLHSGGDNEQFF
few,TRBV7-9,16,-,TRBJ2-2,TGTGCCAGCAGCTTAGCCCGGGGCGCGAACACCGGGGAGCTGTTTTTT,CASSLARGANTGELFF
-,TRBV7-2,15,-,TRBJ1-2,TGTGCCAGCAGCTTAACGGCAGCGGGTTCCTATGGCTACACCTTC,CASSLTAAGSYGYTF
few,TRBV7-8,15,-,TRBJ2-5,TGTGCCAGCAGCAAAGACCTACGGGATCAAGAGACCCAGTACTTC,CASSKDLRDQETQYF
-,TRBV7-9,12,-,TRBJ1-1,TGTGCCGGCAACGGCGGGGGGGTTGAAGCTTTCTTT,CAGNGGGVEAFF
-,TRBV24-1,20,-,TRBJ1-5,TGTGCCACCAGTGTTTGGACGGGCGGTCACAGTATTGGCGGCAATCAGCCCCAGCATTTT,CATSVWTGGHSIGGNQPQHF
few,TRBV5-1,17,-,TRBJ2-4,TGCGCCAGCAGCTTCGGCCGGGGTACGAGGGCCAAAAACATTCAGTACTTC,CASSFGRGTRAKNIQYF
-,TRBV11-2,15,-,TRBJ2-7,TGTGCCAGCAGCTTACTGACCCAGAGCTCCTACGAGCAGTACTTC,CASSLLTQSSYEQYF
once,TRBV12-3/TRBV12-4,14,TRBD1,TRBJ1-1,TGTGCCAGCAAAATTTCAGGGGGGAACACTGAAGCTTTCTTT,CASKISGGNTEAFF
-,TRBV20-1,14,-,TRBJ1-1,TGCAGTGCTAGAGAGACAGGATGGAACACTGAAGCTTTCTTT,CSARETGWNTEAFF
few,TRBV6-2/TRBV6-3,16,TRBD1,TRBJ2-1,TGTGCCAGCAGTTACTCGACAGGGGTTTCCTACAATGAGCAGTTCTTC,CASSYSTGVSYNEQFF
few,TRBV28,14,-,TRBJ2-7,TGTGCCAGCACCCTGATTTCAGGTTCCTACGAGCAGTACTTC,CASTLISGSYEQYF
-,TRBV20-1,14,-,TRBJ1-1,TGCAGTGCTACAGATGGACGGCCGAACACTGAAGCTTTCTTT,CSATDGRPNTEAFF
few,TRBV7-8,19,TRBD2,TRBJ2-1,TGTGCCAGCAGCTTAGAACTTGCGGGCGGCAGCGGGGGGGTTGAAGAGCAGTTCTTC,CASSLELAGGSGGVEEQFF
-,TRBV12-3/TRBV12-4,13,-,TRBJ1-4,TGTGCCAGCAGCTCCAGACCTAATGAAAAACTGTTTTTT,CASSSRPNEKLFF
-,TRBV10-3,13,-,TRBJ2-1,TGTGCCATCTTAGGCCAGGGTCGCGATGAGCAGTTCTTC,CAILGQGRDEQFF
-,TRBV13,15,TRBD1,TRBJ2-1,TGTGCCAGCAGCTTAGGCCCCGACAGGGGCCGTGAGCAGTTCTTC,CASSLGPDRGREQFF
-,TRBV3-1,13,-,TRBJ2-5,TGTGCCAGCAGCCAGTACAACCAAGAGACCCAGTACTTC,CASSQYNQETQYF
-,TRBV3-1,16,-,TRBJ1-1,TGTGCCAGCAGCCAAACACAGGCCGTCATGGGCACTGAAGCTTTCTTT,CASSQTQAVMGTEAFF
-,TRBV4-3,16,-,TRBJ2-1,TGCGCCAGCAGCCCCTTCGTAGAGGGCTCCCACAATGAGCAGTTCTTC,CASSPFVEGSHNEQFF
-,TRBV20-1,20,TRBD2,TRBJ2-3,TGCAGTGCTAGAGATCCACGGGGGGAAATTGAGCGGGGGCCCGCAGATACGCAGTATTTT,CSARDPRGEIERGPADTQYF
few,TRBV3-1,14,-,TRBJ1-1,TGTGCCAGCAGCCAAGGGTCACGGGGGTCAGAAGCTTTCTTT,CASSQGSRGSEAFF